Described below is a single T cell receptor beta chain sequence and its context. Its antigen is as yet unknown. Sequencing was performed with immunoSEQ multiplex PCR; in TCRdb, only in-frame clones are kept and a portion is missing. Of some 150,000 clones listed, 86% are singletons. The data belong to a study of T cell responses to AZD1222 COVID-19 vaccine. Findings and limits, study-wide: Reports indicate that nearly half of spike-specific TCRs are directed at unmutated variant regions. In a largely white British group with more females than males, clonal diversity was possibly underestimated. At 160-218 and 743-854, vaccine-associated CD4 TCRs were dominant, and they spanned spike. The breadth and depth of Spike-specific TCRs increased once two AZD1222 doses had been given.

CDR1 is LGHDT, CDR2 YNNKEL, per germline (reference sequence). V was clipped by 4 bases and J by 5 bases, with 14 bases between them. This CDR3 has 14 amino acids. This sequence joins TRBV3-1 (or the pseudogene TRBV3-2) and TRBJ1-1; possibly TRBD1 for D (5 bases). The sequenced sample was peripheral blood, obtained 28 days after the second AZD1222 dose. This receptor was obtained from an adult who received the AZD1222 COVID-19 vaccine. The CDR3 loop reads CASSPLGGGTEAFF. In nucleotides, the CDR3 is TGTGCCAGCAGCCCTCTGGGGGGGGGAACTGAAGCTTTCTTT.